This TCR beta chain was identified during a study of cytomegalovirus exposure and HLA in healthy donors. Regarding the study as a whole: Most TCR sequences proved rare, with some public TCRs found in many donors. The classifier was said to identify cytomegalovirus status with high specificity and sensitivity.

The data were produced by immunoSEQ multiplex PCR, yet TCRdb's version contains in-frame clones alone and is incomplete. The data contain a few hundred thousand clones, 90% of them singletons. Points on this clone: Its antigen is undetermined.

This CDR3 contains 15 residues. CDR1 SEHNR and CDR2 FQNEAQ come from the germline V gene (reference sequence). V dropped 4 bases and J dropped 4 bases, with 15 bases sitting between them. The rearrangement links TRBV7-9 to TRBJ2-3; maybe TRBD2 (5 bases). Specimen: PBMCs. The sequence derives from a woman aged 18-29 years in good health and CMV-seronegative. The CDR3 sequence: CASSSRVSGADTQYF. The CDR3 nucleotides read TGTGCCAGCAGCTCCCGAGTTTCCGGGGCAGATACGCAGTATTTT. Filled out from reference TRBV7-9 and TRBJ2-3, the complete variable domain reads DTGVSQNPRHKITKRGQNVTFRCDPISEHNRLYWYRQTLGQGPEFLTYFQNEAQLEKSRLLSDRFSAERPKGSFSTLEIQRTEQGDSAMYLCASSSRVSGADTQYFGPGTRLTVL.